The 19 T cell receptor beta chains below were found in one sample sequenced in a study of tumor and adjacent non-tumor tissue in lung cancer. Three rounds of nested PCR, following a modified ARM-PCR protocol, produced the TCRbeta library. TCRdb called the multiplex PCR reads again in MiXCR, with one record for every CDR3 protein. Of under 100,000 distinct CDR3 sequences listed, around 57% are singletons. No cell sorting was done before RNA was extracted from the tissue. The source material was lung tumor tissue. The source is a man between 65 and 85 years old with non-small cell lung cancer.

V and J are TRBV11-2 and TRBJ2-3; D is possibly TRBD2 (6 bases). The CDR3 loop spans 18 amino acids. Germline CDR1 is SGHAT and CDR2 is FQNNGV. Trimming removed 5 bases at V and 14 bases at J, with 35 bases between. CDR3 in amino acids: CASSPGLAGPLSTDRRYF. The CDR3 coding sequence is TGTGCCAGCAGCCCTGGACTTGCGGGGCCCTTGAGCACAGATAGGCGGTATTTT.

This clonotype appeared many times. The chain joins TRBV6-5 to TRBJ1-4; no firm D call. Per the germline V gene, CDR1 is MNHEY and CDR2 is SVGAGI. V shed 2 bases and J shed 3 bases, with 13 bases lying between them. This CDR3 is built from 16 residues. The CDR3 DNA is TGTGCCAGCAGTTACCGCGGATCCTTAGCTAATGAAAAACTGTTTTTT. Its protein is CASSYRGSLANEKLFF.

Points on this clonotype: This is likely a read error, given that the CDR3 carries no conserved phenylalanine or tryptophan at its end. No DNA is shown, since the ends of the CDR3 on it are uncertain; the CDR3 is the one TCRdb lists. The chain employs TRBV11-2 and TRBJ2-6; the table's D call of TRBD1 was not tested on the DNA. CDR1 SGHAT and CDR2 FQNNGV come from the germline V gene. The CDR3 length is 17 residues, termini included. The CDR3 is CANSSRGGSSGANVLIS.

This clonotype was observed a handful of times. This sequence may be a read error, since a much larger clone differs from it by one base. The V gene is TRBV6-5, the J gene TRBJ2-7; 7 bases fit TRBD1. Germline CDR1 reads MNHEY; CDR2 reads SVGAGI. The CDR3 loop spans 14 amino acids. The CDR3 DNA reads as TGTGTCAGCAGTACAGGGGTTAACTCCTACGAGCAGTACTTC. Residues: CVSSTGVNSYEQYF.

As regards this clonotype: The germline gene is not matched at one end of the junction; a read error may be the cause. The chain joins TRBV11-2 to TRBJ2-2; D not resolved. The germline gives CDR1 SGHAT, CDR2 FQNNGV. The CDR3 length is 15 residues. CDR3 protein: CASNLYHGEHRELFF. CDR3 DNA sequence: TGTGCCAGCAACTTATATCACGGTGAACACCGGGAGCTGTTTTTT.

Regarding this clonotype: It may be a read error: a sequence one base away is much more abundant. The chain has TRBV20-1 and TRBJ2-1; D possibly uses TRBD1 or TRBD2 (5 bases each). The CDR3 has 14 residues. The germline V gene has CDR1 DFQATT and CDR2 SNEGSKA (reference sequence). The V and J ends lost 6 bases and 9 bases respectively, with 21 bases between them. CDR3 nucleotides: TGCAGTGCAAAACCTCTCGGGACGTATATTGAGCAGTTCTTC. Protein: CSAKPLGTYIEQFF.

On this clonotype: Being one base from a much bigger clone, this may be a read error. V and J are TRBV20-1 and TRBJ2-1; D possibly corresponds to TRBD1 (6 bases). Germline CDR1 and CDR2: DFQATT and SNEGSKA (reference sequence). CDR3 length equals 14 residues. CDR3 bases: TGCAGTGCTCCGGGGAGAAGGGGGTCGGGCGAGCAGTCCTTC. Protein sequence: CSAPGRRGSGEQSF.

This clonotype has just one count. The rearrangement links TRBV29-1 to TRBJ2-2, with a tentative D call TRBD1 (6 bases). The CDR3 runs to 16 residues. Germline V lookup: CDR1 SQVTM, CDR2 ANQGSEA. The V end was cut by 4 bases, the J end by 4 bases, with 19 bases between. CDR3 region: CSVALRRTASTGELFF. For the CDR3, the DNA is TGCAGCGTTGCCCTCCGCCGGACAGCGAGCACCGGGGAGCTGTTTTTT.

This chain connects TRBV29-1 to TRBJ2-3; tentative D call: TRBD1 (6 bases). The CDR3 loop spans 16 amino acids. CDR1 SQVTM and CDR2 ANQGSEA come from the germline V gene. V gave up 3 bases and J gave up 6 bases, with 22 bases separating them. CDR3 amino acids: CSVDLPGHGEIDTQYF. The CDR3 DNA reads TGCAGCGTTGATCTTCCGGGACATGGGGAAATCGATACGCAGTATTTT.

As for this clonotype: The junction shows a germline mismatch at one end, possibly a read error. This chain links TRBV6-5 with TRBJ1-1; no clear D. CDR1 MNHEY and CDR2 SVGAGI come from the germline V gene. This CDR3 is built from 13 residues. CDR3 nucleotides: TGTGCCAGCAGTCCTACAAGATACACTGAAACTCTCTTT. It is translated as CASSPTRYTETLF.

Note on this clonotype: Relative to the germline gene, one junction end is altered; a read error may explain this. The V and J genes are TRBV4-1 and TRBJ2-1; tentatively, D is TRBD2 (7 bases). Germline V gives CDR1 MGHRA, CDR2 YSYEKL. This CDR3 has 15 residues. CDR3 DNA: TGTGCCAGCAGGGGCGGGGGTCCTTCCTGCAATGAGCAGTTCTTC. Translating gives CASRGGGPSCNEQFF.

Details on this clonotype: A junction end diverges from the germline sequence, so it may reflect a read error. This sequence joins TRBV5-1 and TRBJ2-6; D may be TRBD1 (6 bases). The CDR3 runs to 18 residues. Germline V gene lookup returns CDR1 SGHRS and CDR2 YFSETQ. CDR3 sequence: CASSGRGHSDSGANVLTF. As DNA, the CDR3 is TGCGCCAGCAGCGGACGGGGACACTCTGACTCTGGGGCTAACGTCCTGACTTTC.

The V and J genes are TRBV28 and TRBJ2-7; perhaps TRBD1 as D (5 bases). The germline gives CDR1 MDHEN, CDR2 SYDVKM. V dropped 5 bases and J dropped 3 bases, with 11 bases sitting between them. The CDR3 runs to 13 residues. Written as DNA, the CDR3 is TGTGCCAGCAGTATACGACAGTTCTACGAGCAGTACTTC. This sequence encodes CASSIRQFYEQYF.

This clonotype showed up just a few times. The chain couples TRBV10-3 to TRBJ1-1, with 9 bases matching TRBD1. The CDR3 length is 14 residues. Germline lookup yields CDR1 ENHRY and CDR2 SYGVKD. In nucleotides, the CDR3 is TGTGCTACCAGGAAGGACAGGGGATATACTGAAGCTTTCTTT. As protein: CATRKDRGYTEAFF.

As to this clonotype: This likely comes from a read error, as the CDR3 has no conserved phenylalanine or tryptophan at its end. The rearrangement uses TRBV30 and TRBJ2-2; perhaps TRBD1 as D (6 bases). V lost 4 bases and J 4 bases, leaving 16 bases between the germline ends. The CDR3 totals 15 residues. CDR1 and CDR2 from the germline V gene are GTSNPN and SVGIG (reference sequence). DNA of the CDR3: TGTGCCTGGACTATACAGGGATCGGGCACCGGGGAGCTGTTTTAT. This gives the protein CAWTIQGSGTGELFY.

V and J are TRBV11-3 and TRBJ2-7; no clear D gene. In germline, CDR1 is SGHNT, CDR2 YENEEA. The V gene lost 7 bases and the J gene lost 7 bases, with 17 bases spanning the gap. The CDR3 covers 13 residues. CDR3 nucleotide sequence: TGTGCCAGCAACTTGGAGAGCTGGCCGGAGCAGTACTTC. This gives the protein CASNLESWPEQYF. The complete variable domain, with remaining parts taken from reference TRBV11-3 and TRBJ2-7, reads EAGVVQSPRYKIIEKKQPVAFWCNPISGHNTLYWYLQNLGQGPELLIRYENEEAVDDSQLPKDRFSAERLKGVDSTLKIQPAELGDSAVYLCASNLESWPEQYFGPGTRLTVT.

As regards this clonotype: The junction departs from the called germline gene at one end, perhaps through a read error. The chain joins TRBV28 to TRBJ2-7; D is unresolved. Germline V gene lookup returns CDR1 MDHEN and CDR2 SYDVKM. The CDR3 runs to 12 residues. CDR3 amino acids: CASNLGPYEQYF. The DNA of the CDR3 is TGTGCCAGCAATTTAGGACCCTACGAGCAGTACTTC.

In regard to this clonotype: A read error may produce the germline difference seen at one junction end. CDR3 bases: TGCGCCAGCAGCTCGGTTGGGGGAGAACGGACGTCCTACATTGAGCAGTTCTTC. Its protein product is CASSSVGGERTSYIEQFF. V usage is TRBV5-1 and J usage is TRBJ2-1, with D perhaps being TRBD1 or TRBD2 (5 bases each). The CDR3 runs 18 residues. The V gene's germline CDR1 is SGHRS and CDR2 YFSETQ. Drawing the rest from reference TRBV5-1 and TRBJ2-1, the complete variable domain is KAGVTQTPRYLIKTRGQQVTLSCSPISGHRSVSWYQQTPGQGLQFLFEYFSETQRNKGNFPGRFSGRQFSNSRSEMNVSTLELGDSALYLCASSSVGGERTSYIEQFFGPGTRLTVL.

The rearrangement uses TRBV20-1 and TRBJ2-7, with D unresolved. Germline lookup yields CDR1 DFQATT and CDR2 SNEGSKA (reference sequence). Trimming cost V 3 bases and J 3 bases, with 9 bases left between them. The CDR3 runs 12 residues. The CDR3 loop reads CSASRAIYEQYF. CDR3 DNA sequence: TGCAGTGCTAGTAGGGCTATCTACGAGCAGTACTTC.